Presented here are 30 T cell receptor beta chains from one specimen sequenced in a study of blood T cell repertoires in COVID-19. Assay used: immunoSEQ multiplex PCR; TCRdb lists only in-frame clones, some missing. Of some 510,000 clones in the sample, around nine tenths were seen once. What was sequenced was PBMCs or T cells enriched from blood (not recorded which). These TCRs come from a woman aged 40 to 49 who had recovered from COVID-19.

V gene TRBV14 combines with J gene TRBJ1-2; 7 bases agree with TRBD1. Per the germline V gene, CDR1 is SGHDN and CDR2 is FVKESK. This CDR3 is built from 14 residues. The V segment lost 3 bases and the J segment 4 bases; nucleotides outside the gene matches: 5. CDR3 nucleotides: TGTGCCAGCAGCCAGAAAGGGACAGTCTATGGCTACACCTTC. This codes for CASSQKGTVYGYTF.

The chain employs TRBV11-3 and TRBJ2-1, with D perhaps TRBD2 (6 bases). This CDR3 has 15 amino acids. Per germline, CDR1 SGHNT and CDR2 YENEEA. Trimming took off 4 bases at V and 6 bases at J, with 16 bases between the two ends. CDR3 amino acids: CASSSQTGSRNEQFF. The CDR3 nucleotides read TGTGCCAGCAGCTCCCAGACCGGGAGCCGCAATGAGCAGTTCTTC.

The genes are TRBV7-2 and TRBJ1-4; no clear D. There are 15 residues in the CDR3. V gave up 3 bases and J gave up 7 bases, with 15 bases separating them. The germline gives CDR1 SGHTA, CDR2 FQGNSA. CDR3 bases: TGTGCCAGCAGCTTTGGAGGGTCCTTTGGTGAAAAACTGTTTTTT. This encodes CASSFGGSFGEKLFF.

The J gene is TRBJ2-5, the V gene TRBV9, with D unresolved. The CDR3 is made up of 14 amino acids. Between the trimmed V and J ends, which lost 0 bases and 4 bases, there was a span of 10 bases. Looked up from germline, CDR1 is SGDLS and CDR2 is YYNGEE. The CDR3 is CASSVDPQPETQYF. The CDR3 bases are TGTGCCAGCAGCGTAGATCCACAGCCAGAGACCCAGTACTTC.

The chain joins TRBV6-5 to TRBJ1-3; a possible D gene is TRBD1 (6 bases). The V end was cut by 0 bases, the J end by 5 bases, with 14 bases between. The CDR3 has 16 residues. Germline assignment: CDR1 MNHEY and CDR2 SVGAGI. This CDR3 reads CASSYSGGAVRNTIYF. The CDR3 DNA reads TGTGCCAGCAGTTACTCAGGGGGGGCCGTCAGAAACACCATATATTTT.

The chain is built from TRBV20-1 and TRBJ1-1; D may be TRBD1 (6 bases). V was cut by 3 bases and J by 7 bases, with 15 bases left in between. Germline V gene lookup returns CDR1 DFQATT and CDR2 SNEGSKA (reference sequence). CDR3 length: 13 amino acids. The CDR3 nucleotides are TGCAGTGCTAGTTGGGGAGGGGGGCTTGAAGCTTTCTTT. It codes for CSASWGGGLEAFF.

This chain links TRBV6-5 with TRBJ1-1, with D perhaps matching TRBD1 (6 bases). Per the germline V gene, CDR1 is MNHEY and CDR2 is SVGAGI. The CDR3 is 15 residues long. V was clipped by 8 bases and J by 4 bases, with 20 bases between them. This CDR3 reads CASGGGHRDSTEAFF. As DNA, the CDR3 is TGTGCCAGCGGGGGGGGACACCGGGACTCCACTGAAGCTTTCTTT.

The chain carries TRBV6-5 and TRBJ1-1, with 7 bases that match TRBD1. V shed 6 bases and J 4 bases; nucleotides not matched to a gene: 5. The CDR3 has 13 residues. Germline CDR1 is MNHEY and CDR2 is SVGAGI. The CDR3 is CASSTGAVTEAFF. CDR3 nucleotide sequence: TGTGCCAGCAGCACAGGGGCGGTCACTGAAGCTTTCTTT.

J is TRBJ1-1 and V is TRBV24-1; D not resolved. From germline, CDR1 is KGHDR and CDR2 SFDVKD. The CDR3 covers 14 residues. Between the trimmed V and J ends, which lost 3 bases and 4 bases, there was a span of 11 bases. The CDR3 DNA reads TGTGCCACCAGTGATGCCGGGTCCGTCACTGAAGCTTTCTTT. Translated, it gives CATSDAGSVTEAFF.

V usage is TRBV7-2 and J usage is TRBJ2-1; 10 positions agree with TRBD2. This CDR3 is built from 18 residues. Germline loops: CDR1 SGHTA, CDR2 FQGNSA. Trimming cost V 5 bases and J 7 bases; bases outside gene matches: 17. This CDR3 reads CASSPKREGPGGGNEQFF. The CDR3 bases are TGTGCCAGCAGCCCCAAGCGGGAGGGCCCCGGCGGTGGAAATGAGCAGTTCTTC.

The CDR3 DNA reads as TGTGCCAGCAGTTTGGGACAGCGCCTCTATGGCTACACCTTC. Translated: CASSLGQRLYGYTF. The chain couples TRBV27 to TRBJ1-2, with 7 bases lining up with TRBD1. CDR3 size: 14 residues. V lost 3 bases and J lost 4; bases outside the gene matches: 5. CDR1 is MNHEY and CDR2 is SMNVEV in the germline V gene (reference sequence).

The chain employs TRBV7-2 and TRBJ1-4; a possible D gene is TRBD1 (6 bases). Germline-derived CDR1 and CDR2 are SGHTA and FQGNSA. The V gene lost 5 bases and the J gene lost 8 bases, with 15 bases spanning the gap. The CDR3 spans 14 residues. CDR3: CASSQGQLGEKLFF. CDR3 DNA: TGTGCCAGCAGCCAAGGACAGTTAGGGGAAAAACTGTTTTTT.

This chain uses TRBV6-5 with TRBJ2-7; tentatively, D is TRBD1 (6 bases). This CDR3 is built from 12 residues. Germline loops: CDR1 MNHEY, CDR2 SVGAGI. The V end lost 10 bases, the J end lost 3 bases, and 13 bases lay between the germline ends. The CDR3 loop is CATRDTGYEQYF. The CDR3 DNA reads TGTGCCACCCGGGACACTGGCTACGAGCAGTACTTC.

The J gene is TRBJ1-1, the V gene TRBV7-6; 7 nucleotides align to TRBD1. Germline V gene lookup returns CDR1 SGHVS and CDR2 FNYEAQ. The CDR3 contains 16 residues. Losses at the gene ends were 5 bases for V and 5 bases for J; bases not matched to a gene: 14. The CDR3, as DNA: TGTGCCAGCAGCCTTGGGACAGCAGACGGGGGAACTGAAGCTTTCTTT. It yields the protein CASSLGTADGGTEAFF.

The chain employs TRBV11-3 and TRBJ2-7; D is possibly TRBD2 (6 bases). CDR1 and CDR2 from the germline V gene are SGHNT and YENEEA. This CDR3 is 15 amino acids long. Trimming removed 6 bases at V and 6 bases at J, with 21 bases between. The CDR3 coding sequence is TGTGCCAGCAGTCACGTTGCGGGGTCGGAATCCGAGCAGTACTTC. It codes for CASSHVAGSESEQYF.

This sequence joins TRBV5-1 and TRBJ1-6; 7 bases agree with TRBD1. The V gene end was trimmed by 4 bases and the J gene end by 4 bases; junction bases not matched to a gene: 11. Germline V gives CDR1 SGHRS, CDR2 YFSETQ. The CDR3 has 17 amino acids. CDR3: CASSPGRQGLYNSPLHF. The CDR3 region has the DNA TGCGCCAGCAGCCCTGGCCGACAGGGCCTTTATAATTCACCCCTCCACTTT.

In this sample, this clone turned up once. The CDR3 DNA is TGCAGCGCTGGGGGACTAGCGGGAGTTTACGAGCAGTACTTC. It translates to CSAGGLAGVYEQYF. The gene calls are TRBV29-1 and TRBJ2-7, with 14 nucleotides matching TRBD2. The length of the CDR3 is 14 residues. The V gene end was trimmed by 7 bases and the J gene end by 4 bases; junction bases not matched to a gene: 6. The germline CDR1 and CDR2 sequences are SQVTM and ANQGSEA.

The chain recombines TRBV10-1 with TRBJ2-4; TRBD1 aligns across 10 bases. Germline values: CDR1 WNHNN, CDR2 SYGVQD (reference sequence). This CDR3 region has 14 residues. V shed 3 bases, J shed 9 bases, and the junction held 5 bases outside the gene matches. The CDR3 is CASSEDRGPRIQYF. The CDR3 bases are TGCGCCAGCAGTGAAGACAGGGGGCCGCGCATTCAGTACTTC.

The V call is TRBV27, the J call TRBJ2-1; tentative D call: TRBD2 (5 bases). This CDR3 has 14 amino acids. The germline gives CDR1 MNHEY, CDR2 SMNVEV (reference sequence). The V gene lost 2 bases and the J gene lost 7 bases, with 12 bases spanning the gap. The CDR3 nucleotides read TGTGCCAGCAGTTTAAGATGGAGGAAAAATGAGCAGTTCTTC. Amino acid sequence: CASSLRWRKNEQFF.

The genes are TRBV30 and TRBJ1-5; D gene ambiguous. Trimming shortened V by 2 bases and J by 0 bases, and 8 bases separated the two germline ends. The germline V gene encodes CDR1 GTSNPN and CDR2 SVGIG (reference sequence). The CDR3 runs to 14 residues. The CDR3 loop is CAWSQTYSNQPQHF. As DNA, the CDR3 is TGTGCCTGGAGTCAAACATATAGCAATCAGCCCCAGCATTTT.

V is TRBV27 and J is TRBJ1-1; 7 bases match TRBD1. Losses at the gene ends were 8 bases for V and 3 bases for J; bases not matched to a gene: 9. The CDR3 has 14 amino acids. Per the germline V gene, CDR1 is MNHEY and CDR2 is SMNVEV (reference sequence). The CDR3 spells CASSLQGDYTEAFF. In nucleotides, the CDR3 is TGTGCCAGCTCCCTTCAGGGGGACTACACTGAAGCTTTCTTT.

CDR3 DNA sequence: TGTGCCAGTAGTTACACAGGGTCTAGCACAGATACGCAGTATTTT. The encoded protein is CASSYTGSSTDTQYF. The V and J genes are TRBV19 and TRBJ2-3, with a possible D match to TRBD1 (6 bases). Germline assignment: CDR1 LNHDA and CDR2 SQIVND (reference sequence). V lost 5 bases and J lost 0, with 12 bases in between. This CDR3 is 15 amino acids long.

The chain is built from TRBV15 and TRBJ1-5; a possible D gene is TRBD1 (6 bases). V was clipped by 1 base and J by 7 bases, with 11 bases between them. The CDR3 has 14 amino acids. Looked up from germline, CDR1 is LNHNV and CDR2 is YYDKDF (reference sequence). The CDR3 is CATSRAGGLQPQHF. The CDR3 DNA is TGTGCCACCAGCAGAGCGGGGGGCTTGCAGCCCCAGCATTTT.

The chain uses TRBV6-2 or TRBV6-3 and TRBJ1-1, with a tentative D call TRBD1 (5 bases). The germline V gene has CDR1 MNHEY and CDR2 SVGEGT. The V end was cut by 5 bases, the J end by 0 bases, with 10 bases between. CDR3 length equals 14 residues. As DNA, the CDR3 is TGTGCCAGCAGTGGGGCTGGGGTGAACACTGAAGCTTTCTTT. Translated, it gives CASSGAGVNTEAFF.

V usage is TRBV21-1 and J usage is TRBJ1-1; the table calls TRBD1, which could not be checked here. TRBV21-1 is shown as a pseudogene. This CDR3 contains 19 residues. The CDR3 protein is CASSKDPSLTGGRNTEAFF. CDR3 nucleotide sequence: TGTGCCAGCAGCAAGGACCCTTCCTTGACAGGGGGTAGGAACACTGAAGCTTTCTTT.

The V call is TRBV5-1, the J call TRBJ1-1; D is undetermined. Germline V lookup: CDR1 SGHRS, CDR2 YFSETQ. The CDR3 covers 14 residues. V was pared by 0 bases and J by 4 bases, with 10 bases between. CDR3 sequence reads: CASSLGAGPTEAFF. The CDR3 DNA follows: TGCGCCAGCAGCTTGGGGGCAGGCCCCACTGAAGCTTTCTTT.

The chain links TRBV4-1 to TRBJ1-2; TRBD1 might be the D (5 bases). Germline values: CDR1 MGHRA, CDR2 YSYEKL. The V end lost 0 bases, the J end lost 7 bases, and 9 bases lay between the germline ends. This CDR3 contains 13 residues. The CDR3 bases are TGCGCCAGCAGCCAAGACAGGGTGTCTGGCTACACCTTC. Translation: CASSQDRVSGYTF.

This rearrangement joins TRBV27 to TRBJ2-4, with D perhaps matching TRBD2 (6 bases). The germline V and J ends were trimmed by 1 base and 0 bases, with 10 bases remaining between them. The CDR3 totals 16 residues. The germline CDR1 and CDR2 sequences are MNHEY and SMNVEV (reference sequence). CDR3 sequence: CASSLWGGIAKNIQYF. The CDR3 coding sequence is TGTGCCAGCAGTTTATGGGGCGGGATAGCCAAAAACATTCAGTACTTC.

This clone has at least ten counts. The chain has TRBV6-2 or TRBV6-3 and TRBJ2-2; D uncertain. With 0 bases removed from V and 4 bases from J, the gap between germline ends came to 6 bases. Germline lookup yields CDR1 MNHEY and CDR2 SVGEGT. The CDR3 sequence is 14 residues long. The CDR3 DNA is TGTGCCAGCAGTTACTCATACATCACCGGGGAGCTGTTTTTT. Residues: CASSYSYITGELFF.

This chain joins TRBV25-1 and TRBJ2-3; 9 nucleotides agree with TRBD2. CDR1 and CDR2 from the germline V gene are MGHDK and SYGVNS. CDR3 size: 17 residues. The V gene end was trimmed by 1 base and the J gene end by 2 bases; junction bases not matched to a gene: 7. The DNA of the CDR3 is TGTGCCAGCAGTGAATTCCGAGCGGGAGGCCCCACAGATACGCAGTATTTT. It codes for CASSEFRAGGPTDTQYF.